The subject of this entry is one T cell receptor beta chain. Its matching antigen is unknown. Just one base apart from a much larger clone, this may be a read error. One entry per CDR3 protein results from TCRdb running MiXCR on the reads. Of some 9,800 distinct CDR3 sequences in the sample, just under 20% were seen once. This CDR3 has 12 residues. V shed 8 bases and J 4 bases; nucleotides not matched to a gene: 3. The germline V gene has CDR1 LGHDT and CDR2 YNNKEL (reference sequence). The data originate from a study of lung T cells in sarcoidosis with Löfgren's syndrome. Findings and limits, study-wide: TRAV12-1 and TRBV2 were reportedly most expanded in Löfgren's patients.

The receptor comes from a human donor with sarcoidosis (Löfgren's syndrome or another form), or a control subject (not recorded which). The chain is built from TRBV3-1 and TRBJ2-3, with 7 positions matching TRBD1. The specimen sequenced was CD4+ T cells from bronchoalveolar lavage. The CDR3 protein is CASDRDPDTQYF. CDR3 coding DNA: TGTGCCAGCGACAGGGACCCAGATACGCAGTATTTT.